This T cell receptor beta chain appears in the sequencing data of a study of shared clonotypes between healthy human individuals. Whole-study results and caveats: Clonotype sharing among donors was expected to depend on sequencing depth. Larger estimated richness was generally seen in naive subsets than in memory subsets. Naive CD4 clonotypes overlapped across a few donors at around 4.8%.

V dropped 6 bases and J dropped 5 bases, with 11 bases sitting between them. This CDR3 contains 12 residues. Per the germline V gene, CDR1 is MNHNY and CDR2 is SVGAGI (reference sequence). Sequenced by immunoSEQ multiplex PCR; TCRdb stores in-frame clones only, minus some. The sample includes hundreds of thousands of clones, 96% of them seen just once. On this clone: No antigen is known for it.

The sequence was collected from a woman aged 30 to 39 in good health. The V and J genes are TRBV6-6 and TRBJ2-7, with a possible D match to TRBD1 (5 bases). Sequenced sample: naive CD4+ T cells sorted from blood. Subset given: CD45RA+ positively selected. The CDR3, as DNA: TGTGCCAGCAGGTCAGGGTTTGACGAGCAGTACTTC. The encoded protein is CASRSGFDEQYF.